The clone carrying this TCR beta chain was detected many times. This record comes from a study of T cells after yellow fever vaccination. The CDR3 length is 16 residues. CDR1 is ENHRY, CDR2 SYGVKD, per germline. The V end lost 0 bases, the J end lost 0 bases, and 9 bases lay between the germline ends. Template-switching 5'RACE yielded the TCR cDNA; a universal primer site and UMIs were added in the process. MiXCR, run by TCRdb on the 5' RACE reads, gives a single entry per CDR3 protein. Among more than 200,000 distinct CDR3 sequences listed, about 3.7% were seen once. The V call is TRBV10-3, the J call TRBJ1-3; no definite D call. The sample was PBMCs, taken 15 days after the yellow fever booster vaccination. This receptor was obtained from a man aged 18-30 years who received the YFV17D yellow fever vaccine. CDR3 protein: CAISESNPFSGNTIYF. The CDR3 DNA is TGTGCCATCAGTGAGTCAAACCCATTCTCTGGAAACACCATATATTTT.